One sample yielded the 10 T cell receptor beta chains listed below, sequenced in a study of blood T cell repertoires in COVID-19. The assay was immunoSEQ multiplex PCR, and TCRdb's table has in-frame clones only and misses some. Of roughly 50,000 clones listed, roughly 90% are singletons. The sequenced sample was peripheral blood. Every receptor here comes from a human donor in a cohort sampled during active COVID-19.

The chain uses TRBV28 and TRBJ2-7; TRBD1 matches at 7 bases. Germline V gene sequence: CDR1 MDHEN, CDR2 SYDVKM. There are 15 residues in the CDR3. The J segment lost 2 bases and the V segment lost 3 bases, leaving 7 bases of the junction unmatched. The CDR3 spells CASSFVGTATYEQYF. The CDR3 DNA reads TGTGCCAGCAGTTTCGTTGGGACAGCGACCTACGAGCAGTACTTC.

The gene calls are TRBV24-1 and TRBJ2-4; D might be TRBD1 (6 bases). Trimming left V 8 bases short and J 0 bases short, with 25 bases between. The CDR3 consists of 19 residues. The germline V gene encodes CDR1 KGHDR and CDR2 SFDVKD. The CDR3 bases are TGTGCCACCACCCTGCCGGCAGGGGCCCATCCTCTAGCCAAAAACATTCAGTACTTC. Translation gives CATTLPAGAHPLAKNIQYF.

The J gene is TRBJ2-1, the V gene TRBV29-1, with TRBD2 as a possible D gene (6 bases). Trimming removed 7 bases at V and 5 bases at J, with 18 bases between. The CDR3 is 14 residues long. Germline CDR1 is SQVTM and CDR2 is ANQGSEA. CDR3 DNA sequence: TGCAGCGCCCTCTGGGGGGTAATTAACAATGAGCAGTTCTTC. Translating it yields CSALWGVINNEQFF.

This clone was counted once. The gene calls are TRBV30 and TRBJ1-2, with 7 bases matching TRBD1. Germline V gene lookup returns CDR1 GTSNPN and CDR2 SVGIG (reference sequence). J gave up 4 bases and V 2 bases, and 10 bases lay outside the gene matches. CDR3 length: 15 amino acids. The CDR3 is CAWSLDRLQGYGYTF. As DNA, the CDR3 is TGTGCCTGGAGTTTGGACAGGCTGCAGGGCTATGGCTACACCTTC.

The chain is built from TRBV5-1 and TRBJ2-7; weak D call: TRBD1 (6 bases). V gave up 4 bases and J gave up 7 bases, with 18 bases separating them. The CDR3 is made up of 14 amino acids. Germline V gene lookup returns CDR1 SGHRS and CDR2 YFSETQ. The chain's CDR3 is CASSTIVQGREQYF. CDR3 in DNA: TGCGCCAGCAGCACCATTGTACAGGGTCGGGAGCAGTACTTC.

The chain joins TRBV7-3 to TRBJ2-5, with D possibly being TRBD2 (5 bases). The CDR3 is 14 residues long. Germline V gene sequence: CDR1 SGHTA, CDR2 FQGTGA. Trimming took off 3 bases at V and 0 bases at J, with 8 bases between the two ends. The CDR3 spells CASSFAGDQETQYF. CDR3 sequence (DNA): TGTGCCAGCAGCTTCGCGGGTGACCAAGAGACCCAGTACTTC.

This clone has a handful of counts. The rearrangement uses TRBV6-2 or TRBV6-3 and TRBJ1-5; D may be TRBD1 (6 bases). Germline CDR1 MNHEY, CDR2 SVGEGT. Trimming left V 2 bases short and J 3 bases short, with 8 bases between. There are 14 residues in the CDR3. The CDR3 region has the DNA TGTGCCAGCAGTTACGGGGGGGCCAATCAGCCCCAGCATTTT. Its translation: CASSYGGANQPQHF.

The chain recombines TRBV6-5 with TRBJ2-5; TRBD2 is a possible D gene (5 bases). Germline assignment: CDR1 MNHEY and CDR2 SVGAGI. Trimming stripped 0 bases from V and 4 bases from J, with 9 bases between. The CDR3 runs to 14 residues. In DNA, the CDR3 is TGTGCCAGCAGTTACTCTTTCGGACTAGAGACCCAGTACTTC. Its protein is CASSYSFGLETQYF.

The chain carries TRBV18 and TRBJ1-4; the D is unclear. Trimming pared 1 base from V and 4 bases from J, leaving 10 bases between. Germline values: CDR1 KGHSH, CDR2 LQKENI. This CDR3 spans 15 amino acids. The CDR3 nucleotides read TGTGCCAGCTCACCACTATCCACGGGTAATGAAAAACTGTTTTTT. Its protein is CASSPLSTGNEKLFF.

The chain employs TRBV19 and TRBJ2-3, with 9 bases that match TRBD2. The V segment lost 2 bases and the J segment 6 bases; nucleotides outside the gene matches: 6. Germline V CDR1 and CDR2: LNHDA, SQIVND (reference sequence). This CDR3 contains 15 residues. The CDR3 bases are TGTGCCAGTAGTATATCTAGCGGGGTAGTGGATACGCAGTATTTT. Amino acid sequence: CASSISSGVVDTQYF.